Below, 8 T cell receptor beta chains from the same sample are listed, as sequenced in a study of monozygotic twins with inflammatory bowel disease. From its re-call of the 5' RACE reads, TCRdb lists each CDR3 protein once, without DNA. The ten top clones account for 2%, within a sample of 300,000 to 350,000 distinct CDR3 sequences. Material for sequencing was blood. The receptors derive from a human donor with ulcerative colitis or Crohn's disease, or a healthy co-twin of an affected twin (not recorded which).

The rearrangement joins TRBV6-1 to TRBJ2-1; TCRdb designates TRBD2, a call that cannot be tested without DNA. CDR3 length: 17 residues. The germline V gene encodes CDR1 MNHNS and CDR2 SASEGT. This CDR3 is CASRKTGTSGLYNEQFF.

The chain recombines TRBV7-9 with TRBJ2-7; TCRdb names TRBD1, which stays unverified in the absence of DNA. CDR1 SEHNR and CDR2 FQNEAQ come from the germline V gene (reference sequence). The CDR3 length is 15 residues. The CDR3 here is CASSPRDRVNYEQYF.

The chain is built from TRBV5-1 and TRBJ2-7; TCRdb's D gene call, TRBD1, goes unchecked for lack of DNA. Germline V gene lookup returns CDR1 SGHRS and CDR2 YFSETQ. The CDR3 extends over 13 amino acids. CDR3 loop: CASSLVGGHEQYF.

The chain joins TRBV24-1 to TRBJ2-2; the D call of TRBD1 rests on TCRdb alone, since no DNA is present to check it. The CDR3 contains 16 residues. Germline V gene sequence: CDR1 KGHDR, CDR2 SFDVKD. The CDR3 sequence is CATSDERQVNTGELFF.

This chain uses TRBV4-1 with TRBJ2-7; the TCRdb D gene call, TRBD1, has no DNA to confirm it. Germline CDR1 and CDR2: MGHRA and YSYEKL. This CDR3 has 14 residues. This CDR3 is CASSHTQGDYEQYF.

This chain's CDR3 is CASSILYNEQFF. The rearrangement links TRBV5-1 to TRBJ2-1. CDR3 size: 12 residues. Germline assignment: CDR1 SGHRS and CDR2 YFSETQ.

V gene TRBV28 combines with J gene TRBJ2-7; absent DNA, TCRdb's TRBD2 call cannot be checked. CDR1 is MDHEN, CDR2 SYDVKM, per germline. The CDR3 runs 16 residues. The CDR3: CASSSGTSGIPHEQYF.

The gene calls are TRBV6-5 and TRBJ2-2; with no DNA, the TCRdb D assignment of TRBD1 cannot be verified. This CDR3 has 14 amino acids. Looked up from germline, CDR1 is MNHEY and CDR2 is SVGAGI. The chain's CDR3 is CASRLLGGPGELFF.